This T cell receptor beta chain emerged from a study of cytomegalovirus exposure and HLA in healthy donors. Study-wide findings and caveats: Association of a missense DCLRE1C variant with TCR beta V- and J-gene trimming was reported in a later analysis.

Amplification used 60 Vbeta primers and 13 Jbeta primers. Method: immunoSEQ multiplex PCR; TCRdb's copy keeps in-frame clones and lacks some. The sample yields around 94,000 clones, about 72% seen once. This clone appeared a single time. What it binds is not known. V lost 8 bases, J lost 2 bases, and 19 bases lay in between. Germline V gene lookup returns CDR1 LNHDA and CDR2 SQIVND (reference sequence). The CDR3 runs 15 residues. V usage is TRBV19 and J usage is TRBJ2-7; D is ambiguous. The sequenced sample consisted of PBMCs. The receptor was isolated from a woman aged 60 to 75 in good health and CMV-seropositive. CDR3 nucleotides: TGTGCCAGTTCGGGTGGCCACATCTTACCCTACGAGCAGTACTTC. Translated: CASSGGHILPYEQYF.